This entry describes one T cell receptor (beta chain). A read error is possible here, since a much larger clone lies one base away. This sample is drawn from a study of regulatory T cells in long-lasting Graves disease. On the study more broadly: Antithyroid drugs had been taken by newly diagnosed Graves' patients for under 3 months.

The time point: newly diagnosed GD, antithyroid drugs for less than 3 months. RNA isolated from PBMCs was used to make the TCR library. Combining iRepertoire HTBI primers with Arm-PCR of CDR3 regions, the authors built TCR beta libraries. TCRdb re-analysed the multiplex PCR reads in MiXCR, keeping a single row per CDR3 protein. Of about 200,000 distinct CDR3 sequences listed, roughly 19% are singletons. In addition, the sample was reused for a study of T cells in Graves' hyperthyroidism and ophthalmopathy.

The receptor's source is a woman in her 30s with Graves disease. Sequencing used peripheral blood mononuclear cells (PBMCs), obtained at new diagnosis, from a patient treated with antithyroid drugs.

The CDR3 reads CSAGGWGNGYTF. In DNA, the CDR3 is TGCAGTGCTGGGGGTTGGGGGAATGGCTACACCTTC. The chain is built from TRBV20-1 and TRBJ1-2; a possible D gene is TRBD1 (5 bases). The germline V gene encodes CDR1 DFQATT and CDR2 SNEGSKA (reference sequence). The CDR3 spans 12 residues. Trimming took 5 bases from V and 6 from J, leaving 13 bases between them.